This T cell receptor beta chain was identified in a study of T cell responses to AZD1222 COVID-19 vaccine (dated by TCRdb to the early 2020s). As for the study more broadly: TCR sequencing was performed for about 250 trial participants, of whom about 210 were given two doses of AZD1222 and around 26 were given two doses of MenACWY control vaccine. Enrollment into the trials was organized by age into subgroups of 18-55, 56-69 and 70-plus years, and those subgroups contained about 160, 30 and 59 TCR-sequenced participants, respectively. Broader findings and caveats from the paper: The vaccine-associated CD4 TCRs covered the entire spike protein, and the dominant responses fell in regions 160-218 and 743-854. Spike-specific TCR breadth and depth rose significantly after two AZD1222 doses compared with day 0 and with MenACWY recipients. Participants were mostly white British and included more females than males, and it was suggested by the authors that clonal diversity may have been underestimated. The 56-69-year group was small, and its depth increase did not reach significance, likely because of low power. Reportedly, almost half of the unique spike-specific TCRs recognized epitopes lying outside the regions that are mutated in the B.1.351 and B.1.1.7 variants. No day 14 peak-response samples were available, so repertoires were characterized only after the peak T cell response. Conclusions about previously exposed vaccinees were limited because only a handful of AZD1222 recipients were SARS-CoV-2 seropositive at baseline.

The CDR3 regions of human TCRbeta chains were analyzed by immunosequencing. As for the original processing: TCRs in the repertoires were matched against a reference library of SARS-CoV-2-specific TCRs that had been generated with the MIRA antigen-specificity platform. Breadth was defined as the fraction of unique TCRs that were SARS-CoV-2-associated. Depth was defined as the fraction of total T cells that were SARS-CoV-2-associated. Using the MIRA data, every spike-specific TCR was mapped to the spike region that the TCR reacted to and assigned to either a CD4 or a CD8 class. Log10-transformed breadth and depth values were compared by one-way ANOVA with Sidak's multiple comparisons tests. TCRdb obtained this table from immuneACCESS and retained in-frame rearrangements with V and J assigned. These tables miss some clones; where compared with another copy, unresolved V genes account for less than half of the shortfall, and the remainder is unexplained. That table is the source of V, J and clone size, and D and trimming were worked out from the DNA. The sample profile shows about 120,000 clones; around 90% of them were found once. About 16% of the sample goes to the ten largest clones.

The label giving this sample's time point can be read as: about 28 days (+/-7) after the second vaccine dose. Because spike-specific TCR depth and breadth did not differ between the two schedules, AZD1222 recipients who got a second dose at roughly 4 weeks were pooled with those who got a second dose at roughly 12 weeks. Samples from vaccinated people were obtained from the UK trials COV001 and COV002, which included a single-blind randomized controlled phase 2/3 trial of AZD1222 (ChAdOx1 nCoV-19) in healthy adults. For TCRbeta chain sequencing, PBMC samples were collected from trial participants at day 0 and at day 28 after the second dose. Regarding this clone: What antigen it recognizes has not been identified. The sample holds no much larger clone one base away, and base qualities are not on file.

In the germline V gene (reference sequence), CDR1 corresponds to SEHNR and CDR2 to FQNEAQ. V lost 4 bases and J lost 0 bases, and the count of bases not matched to a germline gene is 2. The CDR3 measures 15 amino acids from cysteine to phenylalanine. Only the CDR3 portion is preserved as DNA: 45 bases, with reading frame beginning at the first base. This chain joins TRBV7-9 to TRBJ2-7; 11 nucleotides in the junction match TRBD2. The sequence was obtained from an adult who received the AZD1222 COVID-19 vaccine. Sequenced here: peripheral blood, sampled 28 days after the second AZD1222 dose. The DNA sequence is TGTGCCAGCAGCTCCCTAGCGGGAGGCTCCTACGAGCAGTACTTC. It translates as CASSSLAGGSYEQYF.